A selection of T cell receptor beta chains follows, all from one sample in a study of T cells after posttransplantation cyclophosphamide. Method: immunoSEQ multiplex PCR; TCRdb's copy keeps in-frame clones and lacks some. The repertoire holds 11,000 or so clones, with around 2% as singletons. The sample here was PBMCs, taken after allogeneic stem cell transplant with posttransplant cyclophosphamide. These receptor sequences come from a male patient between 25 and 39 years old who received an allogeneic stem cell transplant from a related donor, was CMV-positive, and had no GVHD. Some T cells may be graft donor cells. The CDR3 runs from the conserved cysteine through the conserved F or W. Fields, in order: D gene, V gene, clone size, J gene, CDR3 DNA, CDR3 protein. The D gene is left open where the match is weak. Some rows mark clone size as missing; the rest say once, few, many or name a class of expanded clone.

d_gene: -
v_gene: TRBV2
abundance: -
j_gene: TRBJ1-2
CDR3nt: TGTGCCAGCAGTGAAATCGAGGGAGGCTACACCTTC
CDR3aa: CASSEIEGGYTF

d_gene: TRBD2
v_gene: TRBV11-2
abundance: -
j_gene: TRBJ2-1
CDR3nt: TGTGCCAGCAGCTTTGGGACTAGCGGAACTTCTTTTAAGTTCTTC
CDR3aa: CASSFGTSGTSFKFF

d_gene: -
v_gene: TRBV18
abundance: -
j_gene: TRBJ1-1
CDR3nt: TGTGCCAGCTCACGCAACAGGGAGGGGGCTTTCTTT
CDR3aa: CASSRNREGAFF

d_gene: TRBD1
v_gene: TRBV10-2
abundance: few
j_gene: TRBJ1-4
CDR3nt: TGCGCCAGCAGGGGCACCGGGACAGATAATGAAAAACTGTTTTTT
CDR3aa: CASRGTGTDNEKLFF

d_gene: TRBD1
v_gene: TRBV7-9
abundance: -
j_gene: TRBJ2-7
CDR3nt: TGTGCCAGCAGCTTACCGATTACCGGGACAGGTGACGAGCAGTACTTC
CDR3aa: CASSLPITGTGDEQYF

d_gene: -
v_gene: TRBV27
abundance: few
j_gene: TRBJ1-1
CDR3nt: TGTGCCAGCAGCTACGGGGGATTAGGTACTGAAGCCTTCTTT
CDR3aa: CASSYGGLGTEAFF

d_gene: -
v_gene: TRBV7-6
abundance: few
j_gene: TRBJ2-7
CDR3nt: TGTGCCAGCAGCCCAGGACAGCCCTACGAGCAGTACTTC
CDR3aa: CASSPGQPYEQYF

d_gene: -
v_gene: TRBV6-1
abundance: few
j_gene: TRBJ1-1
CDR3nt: TGTGCCAGCAGTGAAAGGACACTTCGGGGGGGCACTGAAGCTTTCTTT
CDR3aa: CASSERTLRGGTEAFF

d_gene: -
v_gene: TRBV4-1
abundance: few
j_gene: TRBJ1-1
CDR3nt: TGCGCCAGCAGCCAAGGGCGGGGGCTGAACACTGAAGCTTTCTTT
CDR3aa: CASSQGRGLNTEAFF

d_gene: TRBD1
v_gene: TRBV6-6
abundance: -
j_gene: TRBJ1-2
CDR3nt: TGTGCCAGCAGGGGGACAGGGGCTGGCTACACCTTC
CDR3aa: CASRGTGAGYTF

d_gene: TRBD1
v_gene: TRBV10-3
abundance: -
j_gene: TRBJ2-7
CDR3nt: TGTGCCATCAGTGCGGGACAGCTCTACGAGCAGTACTTC
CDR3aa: CAISAGQLYEQYF

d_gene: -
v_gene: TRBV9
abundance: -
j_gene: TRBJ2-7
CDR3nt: TGTGCCAGCAGCCCTCTGGGGGACTCCTACGAGCAGTACTTC
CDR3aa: CASSPLGDSYEQYF

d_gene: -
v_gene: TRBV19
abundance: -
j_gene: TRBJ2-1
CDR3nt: TGTGCCAGTAGTATTGGTTTCGCGGAAAGTTCCTACAATGAGCAGTTCTTC
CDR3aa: CASSIGFAESSYNEQFF

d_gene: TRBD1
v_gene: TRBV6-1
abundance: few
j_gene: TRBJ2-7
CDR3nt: TGTGCCAGCAGGACGACAGGGAGAAGCGACGAGCAGTACTTC
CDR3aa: CASRTTGRSDEQYF

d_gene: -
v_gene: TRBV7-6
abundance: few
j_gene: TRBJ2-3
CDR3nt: TGTGCCAGCAGCTTAGTATATATCGGAGATTCTGAACCTAGCACAGATACGCAGTATTTT
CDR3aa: CASSLVYIGDSEPSTDTQYF

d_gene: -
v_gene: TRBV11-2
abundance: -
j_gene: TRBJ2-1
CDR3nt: TGTGCCAGCAGCTTATTTCGGGGGAAGGATGAGCAGTTCTTC
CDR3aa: CASSLFRGKDEQFF

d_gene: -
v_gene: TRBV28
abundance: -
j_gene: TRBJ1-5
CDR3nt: TGTGCCAGCAGTAAATCAACAGGAACCCCTAACAATCAGCCCCAGCATTTT
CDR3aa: CASSKSTGTPNNQPQHF

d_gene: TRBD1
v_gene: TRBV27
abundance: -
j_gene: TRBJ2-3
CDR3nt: TGTGCCAGCAGTAGACAGGGCCTCACAGATACGCAGTATTTT
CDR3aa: CASSRQGLTDTQYF

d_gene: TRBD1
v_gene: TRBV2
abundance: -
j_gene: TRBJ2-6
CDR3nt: TGTGCCAGCAGGCCCGGGACAGGGAAAATAGCGACTGGGGCCAACGTCCTAACTTTC
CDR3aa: CASRPGTGKIATGANVLTF

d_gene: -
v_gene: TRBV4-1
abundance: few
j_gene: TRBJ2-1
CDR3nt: TGCGCCAGCAGCCACCCTACTCGGAGCTCCTACAATGAGCAGTTCTTC
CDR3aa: CASSHPTRSSYNEQFF

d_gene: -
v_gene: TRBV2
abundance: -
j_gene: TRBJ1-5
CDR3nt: TGTGCCAGCAGTTATCAGGGTAACAATCAGCCCCAGCATTTT
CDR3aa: CASSYQGNNQPQHF

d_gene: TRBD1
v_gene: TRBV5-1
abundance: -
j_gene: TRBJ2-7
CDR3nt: TGCGCCAGCAGCATACACAGGGGTGATGAGCAGTACTTC
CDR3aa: CASSIHRGDEQYF

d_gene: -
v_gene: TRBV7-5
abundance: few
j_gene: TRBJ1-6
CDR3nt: TGTGCCAGAAGCGGGGACAGGGGGCCTTATAATTCACCCCTCCACTTT
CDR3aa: CARSGDRGPYNSPLHF

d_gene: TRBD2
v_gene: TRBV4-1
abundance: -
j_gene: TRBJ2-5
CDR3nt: TGCGCCAGCAGCCAAAGACCGCCGGGACTAGCGGGGGGGGCCCAAGAGACCCAGTACTTC
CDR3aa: CASSQRPPGLAGGAQETQYF

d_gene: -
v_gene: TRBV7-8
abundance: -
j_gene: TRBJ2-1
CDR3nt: TGTGCCAGCAGCCCTGCTATGAGCTCCTACAATGAGCAGTTCTTC
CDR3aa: CASSPAMSSYNEQFF

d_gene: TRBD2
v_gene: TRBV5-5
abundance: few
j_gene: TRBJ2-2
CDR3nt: TGTGCCAGCAAGGGAAGGATATCTAGCGGGGGGATTGTGACGAACGGGGAGCTGTTTTTT
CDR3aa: CASKGRISSGGIVTNGELFF

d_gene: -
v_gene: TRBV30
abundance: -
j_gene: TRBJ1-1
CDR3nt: TGTGCCTGGAGTCGGGATCTGAACACTGAAGCTTTCTTT
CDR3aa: CAWSRDLNTEAFF

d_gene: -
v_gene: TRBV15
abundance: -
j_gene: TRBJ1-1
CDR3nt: TGTGCCACCAGCAAGGAGGGATTGGCTGAAGCTTTCTTT
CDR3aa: CATSKEGLAEAFF

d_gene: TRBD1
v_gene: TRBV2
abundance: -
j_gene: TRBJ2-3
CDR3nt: TGTGCCAGCAGTGCCGAAGACAGGGTCCAGCCCACAGATACGCAGTATTTT
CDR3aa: CASSAEDRVQPTDTQYF

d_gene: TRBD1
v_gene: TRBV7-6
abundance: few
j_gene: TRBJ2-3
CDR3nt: TGTGCCAGCAGCCGGAGAGTTACAGGGGAAGGGGCAGATACGCAGTATTTT
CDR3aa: CASSRRVTGEGADTQYF

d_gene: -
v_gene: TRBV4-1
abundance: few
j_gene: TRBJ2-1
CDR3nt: TGCGCCAGCAGCCTAGACCGCGCCAAGCAGTTCTTC
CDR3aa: CASSLDRAKQFF

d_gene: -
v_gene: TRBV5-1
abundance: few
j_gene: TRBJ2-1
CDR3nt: TGCGCCAGCAGCTTGGTAGTGGGGGGTGGTGAGCAGTTCTTC
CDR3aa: CASSLVVGGGEQFF

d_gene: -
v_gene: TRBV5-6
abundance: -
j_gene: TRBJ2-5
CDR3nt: TGTGCCAGCAGCTTTCCAGGGGCCCCGGAGACCCAGTACTTC
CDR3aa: CASSFPGAPETQYF

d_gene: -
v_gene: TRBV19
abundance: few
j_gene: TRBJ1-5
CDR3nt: TGTGCCAGTAGTATAGATCCCGGAGGGGTTCAGCCCCAGCATTTT
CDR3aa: CASSIDPGGVQPQHF

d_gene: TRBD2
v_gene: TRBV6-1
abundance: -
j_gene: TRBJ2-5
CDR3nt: TGTGCCAGCAGGCGGGAGGTGCGGACCCAGTACTTC
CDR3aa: CASRREVRTQYF

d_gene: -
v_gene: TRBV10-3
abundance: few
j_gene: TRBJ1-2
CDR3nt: TGTGCCATCAGGACAGAGAACTATGGCTACACCTTC
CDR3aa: CAIRTENYGYTF